Shown below are 15 T cell receptor beta chains from a single sample sequenced in a study of blood T cell repertoires in COVID-19. Produced via immunoSEQ multiplex PCR; TCRdb's table is partial and in-frame only. The sample shows about 70,000 clones, about 86% of them seen only once. The sequenced material came from peripheral blood. These receptors were obtained from a human donor in a cohort sampled during active COVID-19.

This clone is a singleton in its sample. The chain links TRBV5-6 to TRBJ2-7, with TRBD1 matching over 8 bases. CDR3 length equals 15 residues. Germline V CDR1 and CDR2: SGHDT, YYEEEE. The ends lost 4 bases at V and 5 bases at J; junction bases unmatched: 11. CDR3 bases: TGTGCCAGCAGCCCCCGACAGGGGTGGACTGACGAGCAGTACTTC. Translation gives CASSPRQGWTDEQYF.

Worth noting for this clone: This CDR3 is also generated by other DNA sequences in the sample. The chain has TRBV27 and TRBJ1-1; no reliable D call. The CDR3 is 13 amino acids. Trimming shortened V by 3 bases and J by 1 base, and 6 bases separated the two germline ends. Germline CDR1 is MNHEY and CDR2 is SMNVEV (reference sequence). Written as DNA, the CDR3 is TGTGCCAGCAGTTTTGAGGGGAACACTGAAGCTTTCTTT. It encodes CASSFEGNTEAFF.

The chain links TRBV7-2 to TRBJ2-3, with D uncertain. CDR1 is SGHTA and CDR2 is FQGNSA in the germline V gene. V was trimmed by 3 bases and J by 1 base, leaving 5 bases between them. The CDR3 is 13 amino acids. The CDR3 DNA is TGTGCCAGCAGCTTTCAGGGCACAGATACGCAGTATTTT. Its protein is CASSFQGTDTQYF.

J is TRBJ1-1 and V is TRBV7-2, with 7 nucleotides matching TRBD1. This CDR3 has 15 amino acids. CDR1 SGHTA and CDR2 FQGNSA come from the germline V gene. V lost 1 base and J lost 2; bases outside the gene matches: 4. The CDR3 spells CASSLGNRGNTEAFF. The CDR3 region has the DNA TGTGCCAGCAGCTTAGGTAACAGGGGAAACACTGAAGCTTTCTTT.

This clone was observed a handful of times. The rearrangement links TRBV10-1 to TRBJ2-7; a weak D match, TRBD2 (6 bases). CDR1 and CDR2 from the germline V gene are WNHNN and SYGVQD (reference sequence). This CDR3 contains 14 residues. V shed 2 bases and J shed 5 bases, with 13 bases lying between them. CDR3 DNA sequence: TGCGCCAGCAGTGAGGGGAGGACCTCGGACGAGCAGTACTTC. Its translation is CASSEGRTSDEQYF.

This chain links TRBV5-1 with TRBJ1-4; D gene ambiguous. The germline V gene has CDR1 SGHRS and CDR2 YFSETQ. This CDR3 is 14 amino acids long. With 0 bases removed from V and 2 bases from J, the gap between germline ends came to 5 bases. CDR3 region: CASSLDSTNEKLFF. The CDR3 DNA is TGCGCCAGCAGCTTGGACTCGACTAATGAAAAACTGTTTTTT.

The CDR3: CASRAYSGGNTEAFF. CDR3 in DNA: TGTGCCAGCAGGGCCTACTCAGGGGGAAACACTGAAGCTTTCTTT. V is TRBV2 and J is TRBJ1-1, with 7 bases matching TRBD1. The CDR3 sequence is 15 residues long. The V gene end was trimmed by 6 bases and the J gene end by 2 bases; junction bases not matched to a gene: 9. From germline, CDR1 is SNHLY and CDR2 FYNNEI. Supplemented by reference TRBV2 and TRBJ1-1, the full variable domain reads EPEVTQTPSHQVTQMGQEVILRCVPISNHLYFYWYRQILGQKVEFLVSFYNNEISEKSEIFDDQFSVERPDGSNFTLKIRSTKLEDSAMYFCASRAYSGGNTEAFFGQGTRLTVV.

The rearrangement links TRBV18 to TRBJ2-6, with TRBD1 identical over 8 bases. V trimming: 2 bases; J trimming: 2 bases; junction bases outside the gene matches: 14. Germline CDR1 reads KGHSH; CDR2 reads LQKENI. The CDR3 has 20 residues. The CDR3 DNA is TGTGCCAGCTCACCAGGTAATCGACAGGGGAATTCGCCTGGGGCCAACGTCCTGACTTTC. It is translated as CASSPGNRQGNSPGANVLTF.

The chain employs TRBV11-1 and TRBJ1-2; D remains ambiguous. The CDR3 sequence is 14 residues long. Trimming took 5 bases from V and 1 from J, leaving 11 bases between them. Germline-derived CDR1 and CDR2 are SGHAT and FQDESV (reference sequence). DNA for the CDR3: TGTGCCAGCAGCCCTACGGGGTTTAACTATGGCTACACCTTC. Translated: CASSPTGFNYGYTF.

This clone was recorded only once. The rearrangement joins TRBV19 to TRBJ2-3, with D perhaps matching TRBD1 (5 bases). The CDR3 contains 15 residues. Trimming removed 3 bases at V and 3 bases at J, with 13 bases between. Germline CDR1 is LNHDA and CDR2 is SQIVND (reference sequence). CDR3 protein: CASSIGQGRTDTQYF. The CDR3 DNA is TGTGCCAGTAGTATTGGCCAGGGCCGGACAGATACGCAGTATTTT.

The chain carries TRBV19 and TRBJ1-2; 8 bases align to TRBD1. The CDR3 extends over 15 amino acids. The ends lost 7 bases at V and 4 bases at J; junction bases unmatched: 11. CDR1 is LNHDA and CDR2 is SQIVND in the germline V gene (reference sequence). DNA of the CDR3: TGTGCCAGTATCCCTTCCGGGACAGGCACCTATGGCTACACCTTC. This sequence encodes CASIPSGTGTYGYTF.

This sequence joins TRBV18 and TRBJ1-2; maybe TRBD1 (5 bases). V was cut by 3 bases and J by 6 bases, with 17 bases left in between. There are 15 residues in the CDR3. Germline V gives CDR1 KGHSH, CDR2 LQKENI. The DNA for the CDR3 is TGTGCCAGCTCACCCGGGTTATATCAAGGGGATGGCTACACCTTC. It yields the protein CASSPGLYQGDGYTF.

This chain uses TRBV3-1 (or the pseudogene TRBV3-2) with TRBJ1-5; 8 bases align to TRBD1. The CDR3 sequence is 15 residues long. Per germline, CDR1 LGHDT and CDR2 YNNKEL (reference sequence). The junction had 8 bases not matched to a gene; V was cut back by 5 bases and J by 5 bases. CDR3 sequence (DNA): TGTGCCAGCAGCTTGGACAGGGAGAGTTATCAGCCCCAGCATTTT. As protein: CASSLDRESYQPQHF.

This clone has more than one count but fewer than ten. The V gene is TRBV7-2, the J gene TRBJ2-1; 7 nucleotides match TRBD1. The CDR3 has 15 residues. Germline CDR1 is SGHTA and CDR2 is FQGNSA. V lost 5 bases and J lost 6; bases outside the gene matches: 10. This CDR3 is CASSDRPNRGNEQFF. The CDR3 DNA reads as TGTGCCAGCAGCGATCGCCCTAACAGGGGCAATGAGCAGTTCTTC.

This rearrangement joins TRBV5-1 to TRBJ1-4; 9 bases align to TRBD1. The CDR3 consists of 15 residues. Germline V lookup: CDR1 SGHRS, CDR2 YFSETQ. Trimming cost V 6 bases and J 8 bases; bases outside gene matches: 11. The CDR3 sequence is CASTPIPGQGEKLFF. The DNA for the CDR3 is TGCGCCAGCACCCCGATCCCAGGACAGGGGGAAAAACTGTTTTTT.